This TCR beta chain was found in a study of blood T cell repertoires in COVID-19. CDR3 length: 17 amino acids. The germline gives CDR1 SGHRS, CDR2 YFSETQ. V gave up 4 bases and J gave up 10 bases, with 24 bases separating them. The data were produced by immunoSEQ multiplex PCR, yet TCRdb's version contains in-frame clones alone and is incomplete. The sample lists around 430,000 clones, around 89% occurring once. This sequence was found in a woman aged 45-65 years with COVID-19, enrolled during active disease. Sequencing was carried out using peripheral blood. This rearrangement joins TRBV5-1 to TRBJ1-6, with a possible D match to TRBD1 (5 bases). In DNA form, the CDR3 reads TGCGCCAGCAGCCCTACATTACAGGAGGGTTTCGGGTCACCCCTCCACTTT. Translating it yields CASSPTLQEGFGSPLHF.